Each of the 24 T cell receptor beta chains below was sequenced from the same sample in a study of CD8 T cells in ankylosing spondylitis. Notes on the study in general: Characteristic, it appeared, of ankylosing spondylitis blood was a TCR beta motif of 7 or 8 highly homologous variants.

One entry per CDR3 protein, called by TCRdb with MiXCR from the 5' RACE reads. The table includes 350,000 to 550,000 distinct CDR3 sequences, roughly 26% detected once. Antigens for these TCRs are unknown. The sample consisted of blood, either unsorted or a sorted T cell fraction (not recorded which). Receptors originate from a male donor with ankylosing spondylitis.

The chain combines TRBV6-1 with TRBJ1-1, with TRBD1 matching 7 bases. Germline lookup yields CDR1 MNHNS and CDR2 SASEGT. The CDR3 is made up of 15 amino acids. Trimming cost V 4 bases and J 7 bases; bases outside gene matches: 12. The CDR3 bases are TGTGCCAGCAGTGGAGGGGACAGCCTCTTGAATGAAGCTTTCTTT. It encodes CASSGGDSLLNEAFF.

This chain joins TRBV29-1 and TRBJ2-3; TRBD2 might be the D (7 bases). Looked up from germline, CDR1 is SQVTM and CDR2 is ANQGSEA. CDR3 length equals 14 residues. DNA for the CDR3: TGCAGTAGTGGGGGGGCGCAGGGAACAGATACGCAGTATTTT. Translating it yields CSSGGAQGTDTQYF.

V is TRBV20-1 and J is TRBJ2-7; a possible D gene is TRBD1 (6 bases). This CDR3 has 13 amino acids. Per germline, CDR1 DFQATT and CDR2 SNEGSKA (reference sequence). Trimming removed 3 bases at V and 4 bases at J, with 13 bases between. CDR3 nucleotides: TGCAGTGCTAGGGGACACTATACTTACGAGCAGTACTTC. Its protein product is CSARGHYTYEQYF.

V usage is TRBV5-1 and J usage is TRBJ1-4; the D is unclear. V gave up 1 base and J gave up 7 bases, with 14 bases separating them. The CDR3 is made up of 15 amino acids. Germline values: CDR1 SGHRS, CDR2 YFSETQ. The CDR3 nucleotides are TGCGCCAGCAGCTTGTACGAGGGAGCGGCTGAAAAACTGTTTTTT. Protein product: CASSLYEGAAEKLFF.

This chain connects TRBV6-2 or TRBV6-3 to TRBJ2-3; 8 nucleotides align to TRBD2. CDR1 is MNHEY and CDR2 is SVGEGT in the germline V gene. J lost 5 bases, V lost 5 bases, and 12 bases had no gene match. CDR3 length: 16 residues. This CDR3 reads CASSTQGPRGVDTQYF. As DNA, the CDR3 is TGTGCCAGCAGTACGCAGGGACCGCGGGGGGTAGATACGCAGTATTTT.

This sequence joins TRBV20-1 and TRBJ1-4; 7 nucleotides agree with TRBD1. CDR3 size: 16 residues. With V trimmed by 1 base and J by 5 bases, 10 bases remained unmatched. CDR1 and CDR2 (germline): DFQATT, SNEGSKA (reference sequence). The DNA of the CDR3 is TGCAGTGCTAGAGCTCAAACCGGGACAGCGAATGAAAAACTGTTTTTT. This codes for CSARAQTGTANEKLFF.

This chain joins TRBV6-2 or TRBV6-3 and TRBJ2-7, with a weak D call TRBD1 (5 bases). Germline-derived CDR1 and CDR2 are MNHEY and SVGEGT. The germline V and J ends were trimmed by 3 bases and 1 base, with 7 bases remaining between them. The CDR3 totals 13 residues. CDR3 protein: CASSYGHSYEQYF. CDR3 in DNA: TGTGCCAGCAGTTATGGACATTCCTACGAGCAGTACTTC.

The genes are TRBV7-8 and TRBJ2-7; TRBD1 is a possible D gene (5 bases). Germline CDR1 SGHVS, CDR2 FQNEAQ. There are 14 residues in the CDR3. Trimming cost V 1 base and J 0 bases, with 7 bases left between them. The CDR3 spells CASSLVGHSYEQYF. The CDR3 bases are TGTGCCAGCAGCTTAGTTGGACACTCCTACGAGCAGTACTTC.

The chain has TRBV12-3 or TRBV12-4 and TRBJ1-1, with D perhaps TRBD1 (6 bases). Trimming took off 1 base at V and 0 bases at J, with 12 bases between the two ends. The CDR3 consists of 16 residues. The CDR3 spells CASSLGPGALNTEAFF. DNA of the CDR3: TGTGCCAGCAGTTTAGGCCCAGGGGCCCTGAACACTGAAGCTTTCTTT.

This clonotype was counted only a few times. The rearrangement links TRBV1 to TRBJ2-1; TRBD1, the table's D call, was not compared with the DNA. TRBV1 is an annotated pseudogene. This CDR3 region has 16 residues. DNA of the CDR3: TGCACCAGCAGCCACGGGGACAGGGTATGGCCCAATGAGCAGTTCTTC. Translating gives CTSSHGDRVWPNEQFF.

There are a few counts of this clonotype. V is TRBV24-1 and J is TRBJ2-1; D gene ambiguous. Germline values: CDR1 KGHDR, CDR2 SFDVKD. Trimming took off 0 bases at V and 12 bases at J, with 11 bases between the two ends. The CDR3 is made up of 13 amino acids. In DNA form, the CDR3 reads TGTGCCACCAGTGATTTGAAGGGTTTTGCGCAGTTCTTC. Protein: CATSDLKGFAQFF.

This clonotype was observed a few times. This sequence joins TRBV20-1 and TRBJ2-1; no definite D call. Trimming stripped 0 bases from V and 3 bases from J, with 12 bases between. CDR1 and CDR2 from the germline V gene are DFQATT and SNEGSKA (reference sequence). This CDR3 spans 15 amino acids. The CDR3 reads CSARDRHPFYNEQFF. The CDR3 DNA reads as TGCAGTGCTAGAGATCGTCACCCATTCTACAATGAGCAGTTCTTC.

This clonotype occurred a few times. CDR3 protein: CASSLAGADNQPQHF. The CDR3 nucleotides read TGTGCCAGCAGCTTAGCGGGGGCAGATAATCAGCCCCAGCATTTT. V and J are TRBV7-9 and TRBJ1-5, with D perhaps TRBD1 (6 bases). Germline V gene data show CDR1 as SEHNR and CDR2 as FQNEAQ (reference sequence). With 0 bases removed from V and 4 bases from J, the gap between germline ends came to 10 bases. The CDR3 runs 15 residues.

V is TRBV5-5 and J is TRBJ2-1; TRBD2 matches at 8 bases. V was pared by 5 bases and J by 0 bases, with 7 bases of the junction left unmatched. The CDR3 length is 16 residues. Per the germline V gene, CDR1 is SGHKS and CDR2 is YYEKEE (reference sequence). CDR3 protein: CASRQQSGSSYNEQFF. CDR3 coding DNA: TGTGCCAGCAGGCAACAAAGCGGGAGCTCCTACAATGAGCAGTTCTTC.

This clonotype was seen more than once but under ten times. The chain has TRBV2 and TRBJ2-1, with D maybe TRBD2 (5 bases). V lost 6 bases and J lost 6, with 12 bases in between. CDR3 length equals 13 residues. CDR1 and CDR2 (germline): SNHLY, FYNNEI. CDR3 DNA: TGTGCCAGCAGGCGGGTCAGAATCAATGAGCAGTTCTTC. This sequence encodes CASRRVRINEQFF.

This clonotype came up a few times. The rearrangement joins TRBV5-1 to TRBJ2-7; 9 positions agree with TRBD1. Trimming cost V 4 bases and J 6 bases; bases outside gene matches: 5. The CDR3 loop spans 13 amino acids. Germline CDR1 reads SGHRS; CDR2 reads YFSETQ. The CDR3 bases are TGCGCCAGCAGCATAGGACAGGGGACCGAGCAGTACGTC. It codes for CASSIGQGTEQYV.

This clonotype occurred a few times. The gene calls are TRBV3-1 and TRBJ2-3; tentatively, D is TRBD2 (6 bases). Germline CDR1 reads LGHDT; CDR2 reads YNNKEL (reference sequence). V was clipped by 3 bases and J by 2 bases, with 15 bases between them. The CDR3 is 16 residues long. The CDR3 here is CASSHTGAGNTDTQYF. The CDR3 DNA reads as TGTGCCAGCAGCCATACGGGAGCCGGTAACACAGATACGCAGTATTTT.

This clonotype showed up just a few times. The chain combines TRBV12-3 or TRBV12-4 with TRBJ2-1; tentatively, D is TRBD1 (5 bases). CDR3 length equals 14 residues. Between the trimmed V and J ends, which lost 6 bases and 8 bases, there was a span of 17 bases. The CDR3 spells CASSSFGGQDEQFF. Here the CDR3 DNA reads TGTGCCAGCAGCTCTTTTGGCGGACAAGATGAGCAGTTCTTC.

This clonotype was seen a handful of times. The V call is TRBV3-1, the J call TRBJ2-1; D gene uncertain. Between the trimmed V and J ends, which lost 4 bases and 0 bases, there was a span of 16 bases. Germline CDR1 and CDR2: LGHDT and YNNKEL (reference sequence). This CDR3 spans 17 amino acids. The CDR3 reads CASSRSLRFSSYNEQFF. DNA of the CDR3: TGTGCCAGCAGCCGAAGCCTGCGGTTCAGCTCCTACAATGAGCAGTTCTTC.

This clonotype was detected once. The gene calls are TRBV20-1 and TRBJ1-3, with D possibly TRBD1 on 5 matching bases. The V and J ends lost 6 bases and 5 bases respectively, with 14 bases between them. The CDR3 loop spans 13 amino acids. The germline V gene has CDR1 DFQATT and CDR2 SNEGSKA (reference sequence). The CDR3 spells CSALAGVRNTIYF. In DNA form, the CDR3 reads TGCAGTGCCTTGGCGGGGGTGAGAAACACCATATATTTT.

A word on this clonotype: The junction differs from germline at one of its ends, possibly a read error. V and J are TRBV7-2 and TRBJ1-1; no definite D call. Germline V gene lookup returns CDR1 SGHTA and CDR2 FQGNSA. The CDR3 has 13 residues. CDR3 amino acids: CASSPPYGGEAYF. CDR3 in DNA: TGTGCCAGCAGCCCCCCGTACGGCGGTGAAGCTTACTTT.

The chain is built from TRBV2 and TRBJ1-1; a weak D match, TRBD1 (5 bases). Trimming removed 6 bases at V and 5 bases at J, with 10 bases between. The CDR3 is 12 residues long. From germline, CDR1 is SNHLY and CDR2 FYNNEI. The CDR3 bases are TGTGCCAGCAGAATGGGGGGGACTGAAGCTTTCTTT. As protein: CASRMGGTEAFF.

This clonotype turned up a few times. The rearrangement links TRBV12-3 or TRBV12-4 to TRBJ2-7; D is possibly TRBD1 (5 bases). V gave up 4 bases and J gave up 7 bases, with 14 bases separating them. There are 13 residues in the CDR3. For the CDR3, the DNA is TGTGCCAGCAGTTCAGGCCAGGGCAGGGAGCAGTACGTC. Translated: CASSSGQGREQYV.

This clonotype has just a few counts. The chain has TRBV20-1 and TRBJ2-2; 9 bases are shared with TRBD2. The CDR3 extends over 15 amino acids. The V gene end was trimmed by 0 bases and the J gene end by 4 bases; junction bases not matched to a gene: 3. CDR1 is DFQATT and CDR2 is SNEGSKA in the germline V gene (reference sequence). The chain's CDR3 is CSARDPREGTGELFF. CDR3 coding DNA: TGCAGTGCTAGAGATCCGCGGGAGGGCACCGGGGAGCTGTTTTTT.